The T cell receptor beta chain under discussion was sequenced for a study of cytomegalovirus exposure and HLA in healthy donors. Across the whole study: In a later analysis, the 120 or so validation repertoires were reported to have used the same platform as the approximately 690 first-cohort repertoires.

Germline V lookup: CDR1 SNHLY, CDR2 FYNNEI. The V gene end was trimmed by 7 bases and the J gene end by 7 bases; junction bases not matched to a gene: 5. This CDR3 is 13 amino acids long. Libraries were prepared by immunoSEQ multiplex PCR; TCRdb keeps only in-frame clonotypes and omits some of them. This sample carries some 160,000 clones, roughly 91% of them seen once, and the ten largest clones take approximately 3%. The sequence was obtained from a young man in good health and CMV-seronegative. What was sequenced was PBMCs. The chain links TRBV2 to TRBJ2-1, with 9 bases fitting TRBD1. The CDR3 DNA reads TGTGCCAGCAATGGACAGGGGAGTAATGAGCAGTTCTTC. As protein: CASNGQGSNEQFF.